This entry lists 18 T cell receptor beta chains sequenced from one sample in a study of shared clonotypes between healthy human individuals. Selected positively for CCR7 and CD45RO-negative, naive CD8 cells excluded terminally differentiated effector memory CD45RA+ cells. Sequencing was performed with immunoSEQ multiplex PCR; in TCRdb, only in-frame clones are kept and a portion is missing. The sample records nearly 2 million clones, approximately 95% being singletons. Specimen: naive CD8+ T cells sorted from blood. Source of these receptors: a man aged 18 to 29 in good health.

This clone was observed once. The chain carries TRBV10-3 and TRBJ2-7; no definite D call. The CDR3 length is 15 residues. The ends were cut back, 4 bases at V and 1 base at J, with 14 bases in the middle. CDR1 ENHRY and CDR2 SYGVKD come from the germline V gene. CDR3: CAISGDLGFSYEQYF. The CDR3 DNA is TGTGCCATCAGTGGTGATCTGGGTTTTTCCTACGAGCAGTACTTC.

This sequence joins TRBV27 and TRBJ1-2; 7 bases are shared with TRBD1. Unmatched junction bases numbered 13, after V lost 5 bases and J lost 1 base. Looked up from germline, CDR1 is MNHEY and CDR2 is SMNVEV (reference sequence). This CDR3 contains 17 residues. The CDR3 loop is CASSNQGVIGVNYGYTF. The CDR3, as DNA: TGTGCCAGCAGTAACCAGGGGGTCATCGGGGTTAACTATGGCTACACCTTC.

The chain is built from TRBV9 and TRBJ2-5, with D unclear. The CDR3 covers 12 residues. V lost 4 bases and J 10 bases, leaving 14 bases between the germline ends. Germline V gene lookup returns CDR1 SGDLS and CDR2 YYNGEE. This chain's CDR3 is CASSPPGPYQYF. Here the CDR3 DNA reads TGTGCCAGCAGCCCCCCGGGTCCATACCAGTACTTC.

V is TRBV4-1 and J is TRBJ2-7; D unclear. The V gene's germline CDR1 is MGHRA and CDR2 YSYEKL. Deletions cut 3 bases from V and 0 bases from J, with 15 bases between. This CDR3 comprises 16 residues. As DNA, the CDR3 is TGCGCCAGCAGCCAGTCCGGGTTCTTAAGCTCCTACGAGCAGTACTTC. Translation gives CASSQSGFLSSYEQYF.

The genes are TRBV4-1 and TRBJ2-5, with TRBD2 identical over 9 bases. Per germline, CDR1 MGHRA and CDR2 YSYEKL. Trimming took 0 bases from V and 2 from J; bases not matched to a gene: 10. This CDR3 is built from 18 residues. The CDR3 region has the DNA TGCGCCAGCAGCCAAGATAGGCTAGGACTAGCGAGACAAGAGACCCAGTACTTC. Its translation is CASSQDRLGLARQETQYF.

This chain links TRBV7-3 with TRBJ1-1, with a possible D match to TRBD1 (6 bases). This CDR3 is 15 amino acids long. CDR1 is SGHTA, CDR2 FQGTGA, per germline. Trimming pared 5 bases from V and 4 bases from J, leaving 17 bases between. The CDR3 coding sequence is TGTGCCAGCAGCCCCCACAGGGATCGGGGCACTGAAGCTTTCTTT. Its protein product is CASSPHRDRGTEAFF. Based on the CDR3 plus reference TRBV7-3 and TRBJ1-1, the full variable domain is GAGVSQTPSNKVTEKGKYVELRCDPISGHTALYWYRQSLGQGPEFLIYFQGTGAADDSGLPNDRFFAVRPEGSVSTLKIQRTERGDSAVYLCASSPHRDRGTEAFFGQGTRLTVV.

Regarding this clone: The sample holds other DNA sequences that translate to the same CDR3. The CDR3 spells CASSLAGGPYEQYF. DNA for the CDR3: TGTGCCAGCAGCTTAGCGGGGGGGCCTTACGAGCAGTACTTC. The chain is built from TRBV11-2 and TRBJ2-7, with 8 bases fitting TRBD2. The CDR3 covers 14 residues. Germline lookup yields CDR1 SGHAT and CDR2 FQNNGV. V was clipped by 1 base and J by 4 bases; unmatched bases: 3.

V is TRBV5-6 and J is TRBJ2-7, with D perhaps TRBD1 or TRBD2 (5 bases each). Trimming shortened V by 4 bases and J by 6 bases, and 14 bases separated the two germline ends. The CDR3 covers 13 residues. Germline V gene data show CDR1 as SGHDT and CDR2 as YYEEEE. Written as DNA, the CDR3 is TGTGCCAGCAGCCCCGGGGCAGGCCCCGAGCAGTACTTC. It yields the protein CASSPGAGPEQYF. The full variable domain, with the rest looked up from reference TRBV5-6 and TRBJ2-7, is DAGVTQSPTHLIKTRGQQVTLRCSPKSGHDTVSWYQQALGQGPQFIFQYYEEEERQRGNFPDRFSGHQFPNYSSELNVNALLLGDSALYLCASSPGAGPEQYFGPGTRLTVT.

Comments on this clone: Other DNA variants within this sample encode the same CDR3. This chain connects TRBV9 to TRBJ2-5, with D perhaps given as TRBD1 or TRBD2 (5 bases each). The germline V and J ends were trimmed by 0 bases and 1 base, with 7 bases remaining between them. The length of the CDR3 is 14 residues. Germline V gives CDR1 SGDLS, CDR2 YYNGEE. The CDR3 sequence: CASSVGGFQETQYF. The CDR3 nucleotides read TGTGCCAGCAGCGTAGGGGGGTTCCAAGAGACCCAGTACTTC.

A word on this clone: Other DNA sequences in the same sample also yield this CDR3. J is TRBJ2-7 and V is TRBV20-1; D may be TRBD1 or TRBD2 (5 bases each). This CDR3 comprises 11 residues. Germline CDR1 and CDR2: DFQATT and SNEGSKA (reference sequence). V lost 6 bases and J 6 bases, leaving 12 bases between the germline ends. The CDR3 sequence: CSARDGVEQYF. CDR3 nucleotides: TGCAGTGCCCGGGACGGCGTCGAGCAGTACTTC.

The V and J genes are TRBV7-9 and TRBJ1-1; TRBD1 is a possible D gene (5 bases). The CDR3 totals 14 residues. The germline CDR1 and CDR2 sequences are SEHNR and FQNEAQ (reference sequence). V was shortened by 7 bases and J by 0 bases, with 12 bases between the two germline ends. CDR3 in amino acids: CASNRRGMNTEAFF. The CDR3 coding sequence is TGTGCCAGCAACAGGAGGGGAATGAACACTGAAGCTTTCTTT.

This clone was detected only once. V usage is TRBV10-3 and J usage is TRBJ1-1; 12 bases line up with TRBD1. This CDR3 is 15 amino acids long. Germline CDR1 and CDR2: ENHRY and SYGVKD. The V gene end was trimmed by 6 bases and the J gene end by 4 bases; junction bases not matched to a gene: 6. In DNA form, the CDR3 reads TGTGCCATCAGACCGGGACAGGGGGCAATCACTGAAGCTTTCTTT. This codes for CAIRPGQGAITEAFF.

The CDR3 protein is CASSEEAGERETQYF. The CDR3, as DNA: TGTGCCAGCAGTGAGGAAGCGGGAGAGCGGGAGACCCAGTACTTC. The genes are TRBV6-1 and TRBJ2-5; 8 bases are shared with TRBD2. This CDR3 region has 15 residues. From germline, CDR1 is MNHNS and CDR2 SASEGT. The V and J ends lost 3 bases and 5 bases, in that order; junction bases with no gene match: 8.

The gene calls are TRBV27 and TRBJ1-5, with unresolved D. This CDR3 has 12 amino acids. CDR1 is MNHEY and CDR2 is SMNVEV in the germline V gene (reference sequence). V lost 9 bases, J lost 3 bases, and 9 bases lay in between. CDR3 nucleotides: TGTGCCAGTGGTAAGTCCAATCAGCCCCAGCATTTT. It codes for CASGKSNQPQHF.

This clone was seen just once. This chain connects TRBV7-3 to TRBJ2-1, with a possible D match to TRBD1 (6 bases). This CDR3 region has 15 residues. V lost 4 bases to trimming and J lost 0 bases, with 10 bases between them. The V gene's germline CDR1 is SGHTA and CDR2 FQGTGA. In DNA form, the CDR3 reads TGTGCCAGCAGCTGGGGGCCGAGCTCCTACAATGAGCAGTTCTTC. Protein sequence: CASSWGPSSYNEQFF. Together with reference TRBV7-3 and TRBJ2-1, the CDR3 gives the full variable domain: GAGVSQTPSNKVTEKGKYVELRCDPISGHTALYWYRQSLGQGPEFLIYFQGTGAADDSGLPNDRFFAVRPEGSVSTLKIQRTERGDSAVYLCASSWGPSSYNEQFFGPGTRLTVL.

The chain uses TRBV5-6 and TRBJ2-7, with 8 nucleotides matching TRBD2. CDR1 is SGHDT, CDR2 YYEEEE, per germline. The CDR3 runs 17 residues. V dropped 0 bases and J dropped 4; count of bases not matched to a gene: 12. In DNA form, the CDR3 reads TGTGCCAGCAGCTTGGCCAACGCGGGGACTAGGATGTACGAGCAGTACTTC. As protein: CASSLANAGTRMYEQYF.

The chain uses TRBV10-3 and TRBJ1-3; unclear D gene. Trimming removed 2 bases at V and 2 bases at J, with 19 bases between. The CDR3 is 18 residues long. From germline, CDR1 is ENHRY and CDR2 SYGVKD. The CDR3 nucleotides are TGTGCCATCAGTGAGAGGAGATTCTGGGGTACTACTGGAAACACCATATATTTT. The encoded protein is CAISERRFWGTTGNTIYF.

The V and J genes are TRBV11-2 and TRBJ2-7, with TRBD1 matching over 8 bases. The CDR3 covers 16 residues. After removal of 1 base from V and 5 bases from J, the junction contained 10 bases not matched to a gene. Germline assignment: CDR1 SGHAT and CDR2 FQNNGV. The CDR3 region has the DNA TGTGCCAGCAGCTTAGCAATGGGGCAGGGGGCAAACGAGCAGTACTTC. The encoded protein is CASSLAMGQGANEQYF.